This entry lists 8 T cell receptor beta chains sequenced from one sample in a study of blood T cell repertoires in COVID-19. Sequenced by immunoSEQ multiplex PCR; TCRdb stores in-frame clones only, minus some. Among around 100,000 clones listed, approximately 80% were seen once. What was sequenced was peripheral blood. Receptor source: a human donor in a cohort sampled during active COVID-19.

The V gene is TRBV10-3, the J gene TRBJ2-7; the D gene is possibly TRBD1 (6 bases). Trimming stripped 8 bases from V and 4 bases from J, with 24 bases between. The CDR3 is 16 amino acids. Germline V gives CDR1 ENHRY, CDR2 SYGVKD. CDR3 amino acids: CAIGRGGSGASYEQYF. CDR3 nucleotides: TGTGCCATCGGGAGAGGGGGTAGTGGAGCTTCATACGAGCAGTACTTC.

The CDR3 region is CASSIEGGGQPQHF. The DNA of the CDR3 is TGTGCCAGTAGTATAGAGGGAGGTGGGCAGCCCCAGCATTTT. V usage is TRBV19 and J usage is TRBJ1-5, with D unclear. The CDR3 spans 14 residues. V lost 0 bases to trimming and J lost 7 bases, with 10 bases between them. Germline CDR1 reads LNHDA; CDR2 reads SQIVND (reference sequence).

The chain links TRBV5-5 to TRBJ2-5, with TRBD2 identical over 9 bases. Trimming cost V 3 bases and J 2 bases; bases outside gene matches: 5. CDR3 size: 15 residues. CDR1 and CDR2 from the germline V gene are SGHKS and YYEKEE (reference sequence). CDR3 amino acids: CASSSLAGPQETQYF. The CDR3 coding sequence is TGTGCCAGCAGCTCACTAGCGGGTCCTCAAGAGACCCAGTACTTC.

The chain uses TRBV5-4 and TRBJ2-3; 9 bases are a match to TRBD2. The germline gives CDR1 SGHNT, CDR2 YYREEE (reference sequence). V was pared by 6 bases and J by 3 bases, with 11 bases of the junction left unmatched. CDR3 size: 16 residues. Here the CDR3 reads CASTRKTSGETDTQYF. The CDR3 DNA sequence: TGTGCCAGCACCCGAAAGACTAGCGGAGAAACAGATACGCAGTATTTT.

This clone was picked up one time. The rearrangement uses TRBV12-5 and TRBJ2-1, with D perhaps matching TRBD1 (6 bases). The V end lost 6 bases, the J end lost 1 base, and 10 bases lay between the germline ends. CDR3 length: 14 residues. Germline CDR1 reads LGHNT; CDR2 reads FRNRAP. Here the CDR3 DNA reads TGTGCTAGTGGCCTAGGGGGTTCCTACAATGAGCAGTTCTTC. Amino acids: CASGLGGSYNEQFF.

The gene calls are TRBV3-1 (or the pseudogene TRBV3-2) and TRBJ1-4; D is ambiguous. Trimming left V 1 base short and J 12 bases short, with 15 bases between. The length of the CDR3 is 14 residues. Germline V gene data show CDR1 as LGHDT and CDR2 as YNNKEL (reference sequence). This CDR3 is CASSQALQTQQLFF. As DNA, the CDR3 is TGTGCCAGCAGCCAAGCCCTCCAGACACAACAACTGTTTTTT.

The chain links TRBV7-2 to TRBJ2-5; 7 bases are a match to TRBD2. The CDR3 runs to 15 residues. Unmatched junction bases numbered 14, after V lost 8 bases and J lost 5 bases. Germline V lookup: CDR1 SGHTA, CDR2 FQGNSA. The CDR3 DNA follows: TGTGCCAGCGGGGCGCGGGGGTCCCCCGGGGAGACCCAGTACTTC. Translated, it gives CASGARGSPGETQYF.

The chain combines TRBV27 with TRBJ1-2; TRBD1 agrees at 7 bases. CDR3 length: 17 residues. Germline-derived CDR1 and CDR2 are MNHEY and SMNVEV (reference sequence). Trimming cost V 6 bases and J 0 bases; bases outside gene matches: 13. The CDR3 DNA reads TGTGCCAGCAGCCGCGGGACAGCAACATATCCTAACTATGGCTACACCTTC. Protein sequence: CASSRGTATYPNYGYTF.